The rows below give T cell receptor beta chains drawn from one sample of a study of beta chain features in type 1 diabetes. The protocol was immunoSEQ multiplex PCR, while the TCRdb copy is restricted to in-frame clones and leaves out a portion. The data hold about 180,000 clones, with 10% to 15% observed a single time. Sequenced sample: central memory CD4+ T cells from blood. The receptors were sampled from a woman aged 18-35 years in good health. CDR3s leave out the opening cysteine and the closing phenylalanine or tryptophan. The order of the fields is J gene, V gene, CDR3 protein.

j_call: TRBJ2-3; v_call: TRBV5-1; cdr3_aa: ASSLVVWDTQY
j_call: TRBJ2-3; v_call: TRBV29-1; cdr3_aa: SLAGTSDSTDTQY
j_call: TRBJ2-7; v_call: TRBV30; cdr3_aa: AWSTGLLYEQY
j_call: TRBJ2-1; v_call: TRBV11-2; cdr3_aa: ASSSVGRGINEQF
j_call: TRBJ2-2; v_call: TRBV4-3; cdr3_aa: ASSQEPGRGTGELF
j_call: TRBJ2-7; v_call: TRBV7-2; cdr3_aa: ASSLRQGAYEQY
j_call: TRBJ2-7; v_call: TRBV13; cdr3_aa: ASSPQGQSTYEQY
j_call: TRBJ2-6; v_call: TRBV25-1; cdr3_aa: ASSESVQSGANVLT
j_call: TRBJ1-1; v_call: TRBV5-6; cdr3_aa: ASSEQGKLTEAF
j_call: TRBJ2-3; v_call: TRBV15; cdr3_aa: ATSRDRDTDTQY
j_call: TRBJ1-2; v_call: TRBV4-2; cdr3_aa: ASSQVSQGVGYT
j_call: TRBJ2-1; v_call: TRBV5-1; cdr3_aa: ASSLGGLVYNEQF
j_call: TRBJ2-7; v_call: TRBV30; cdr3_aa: AWNVRGSSYEQY
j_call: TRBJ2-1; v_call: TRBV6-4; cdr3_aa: ASSVAGGIYNEQF
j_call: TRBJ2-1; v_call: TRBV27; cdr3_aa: ASSFGTSGNTEQF
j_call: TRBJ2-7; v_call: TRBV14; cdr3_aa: ASSQDPFGEQY
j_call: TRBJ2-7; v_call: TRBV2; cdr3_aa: ASRGLVHEQY
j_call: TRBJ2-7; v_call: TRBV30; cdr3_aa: ARRTGTSQEQY
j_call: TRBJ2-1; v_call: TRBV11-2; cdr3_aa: ASTPSGRFNEQF
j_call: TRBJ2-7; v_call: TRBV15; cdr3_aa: ATSRIQGARVEQY
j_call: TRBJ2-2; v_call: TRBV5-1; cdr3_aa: ASSLAPGNTGELF
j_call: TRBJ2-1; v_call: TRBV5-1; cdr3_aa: ASSLEGAQKQF
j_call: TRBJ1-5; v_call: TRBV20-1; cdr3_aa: SATGNQPQH
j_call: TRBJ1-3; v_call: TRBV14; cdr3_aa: ASSPRTGSGNTIY
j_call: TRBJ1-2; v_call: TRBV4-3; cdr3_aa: ASSQGQGYT
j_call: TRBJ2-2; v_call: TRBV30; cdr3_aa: AWSGLAGAAGELF
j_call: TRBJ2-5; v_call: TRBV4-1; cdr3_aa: ASSQDRGTSGRGEQY
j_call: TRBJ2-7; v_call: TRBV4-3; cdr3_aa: ASSQIWANGYEQY
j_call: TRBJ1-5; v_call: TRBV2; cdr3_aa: ASSDWTLNQPQH
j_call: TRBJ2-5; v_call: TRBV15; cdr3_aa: ATSRYLGTRANLAGDLQETQY
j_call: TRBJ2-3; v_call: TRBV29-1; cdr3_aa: SAKTSTDTQY
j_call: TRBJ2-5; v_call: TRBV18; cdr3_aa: ASSPIPTGEETQY
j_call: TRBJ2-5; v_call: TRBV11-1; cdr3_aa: ASSLAPAKEETQY
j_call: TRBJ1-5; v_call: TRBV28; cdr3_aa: ASRTVYSNQPQH
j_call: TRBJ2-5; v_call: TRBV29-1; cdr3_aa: SVSRQAGETQY
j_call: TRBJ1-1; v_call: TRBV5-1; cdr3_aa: ASSLSAGVNTEAF
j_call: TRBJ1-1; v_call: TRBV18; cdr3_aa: ASSIDRGTEAF
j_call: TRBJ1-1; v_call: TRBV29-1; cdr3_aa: SVNPGVPNTEAF
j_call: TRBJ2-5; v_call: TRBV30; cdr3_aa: AWSILETQY
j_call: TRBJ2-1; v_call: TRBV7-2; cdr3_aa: ASSSQGYEQF
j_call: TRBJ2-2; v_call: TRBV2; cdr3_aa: ASHWTSGNTGELF
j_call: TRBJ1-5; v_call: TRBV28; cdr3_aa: ASSPLQGHNQPQH
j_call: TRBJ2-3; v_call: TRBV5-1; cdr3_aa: ASSSRYSSTDTQY
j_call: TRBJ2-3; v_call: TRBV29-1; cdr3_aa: SADQGARGTDTQY
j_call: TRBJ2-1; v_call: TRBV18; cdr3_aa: ASSPSDGSYNEQF